This paragraph covers one T cell receptor beta chain sequence. This sample stems from a study of blood T cell repertoires in COVID-19. Study in general: Sample material is recorded as cDNA or gDNA derived from T cells, B-cell-depleted T cells, or PBMCs.

TCRdb's table, derived via immunoSEQ multiplex PCR, lists solely in-frame clones and lacks some. The profile shows approximately 35,000 clones, around 80% of them singletons. The V end lost 5 bases, the J end lost 5 bases, and 16 bases lay between the germline ends. The CDR3 consists of 14 residues. CDR1 LNHDA and CDR2 SQIVND come from the germline V gene (reference sequence). Sequenced sample: peripheral blood. The sequence was collected from a man older than 75 with acute or convalescent COVID-19. The gene calls are TRBV19 and TRBJ2-7; D perhaps matches TRBD1 (6 bases). The chain's CDR3 is CASSPWTDLDEQYF. DNA for the CDR3: TGTGCCAGTAGTCCCTGGACAGATTTGGACGAGCAGTACTTC.